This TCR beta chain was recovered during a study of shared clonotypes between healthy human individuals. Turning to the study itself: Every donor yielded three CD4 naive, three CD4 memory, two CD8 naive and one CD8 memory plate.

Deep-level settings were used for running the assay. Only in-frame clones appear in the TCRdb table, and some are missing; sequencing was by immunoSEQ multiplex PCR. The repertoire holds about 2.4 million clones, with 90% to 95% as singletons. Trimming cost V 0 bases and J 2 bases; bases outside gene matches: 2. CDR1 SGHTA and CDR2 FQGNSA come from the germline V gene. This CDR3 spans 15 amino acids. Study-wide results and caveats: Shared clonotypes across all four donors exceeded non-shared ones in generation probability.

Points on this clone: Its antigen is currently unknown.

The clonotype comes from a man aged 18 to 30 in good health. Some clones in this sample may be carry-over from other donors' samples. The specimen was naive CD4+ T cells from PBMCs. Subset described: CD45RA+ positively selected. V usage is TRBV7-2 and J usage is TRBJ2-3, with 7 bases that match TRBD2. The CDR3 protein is CASSLAGGFTDTQYF. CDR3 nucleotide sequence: TGTGCCAGCAGCTTAGCGGGAGGGTTCACAGATACGCAGTATTTT. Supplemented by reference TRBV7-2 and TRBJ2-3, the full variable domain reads GAGVSQSPSNKVTEKGKDVELRCDPISGHTALYWYRQSLGQGLEFLIYFQGNSAPDKSGLPSDRFSAERTGGSVSTLTIQRTQQEDSAVYLCASSLAGGFTDTQYFGPGTRLTVL.